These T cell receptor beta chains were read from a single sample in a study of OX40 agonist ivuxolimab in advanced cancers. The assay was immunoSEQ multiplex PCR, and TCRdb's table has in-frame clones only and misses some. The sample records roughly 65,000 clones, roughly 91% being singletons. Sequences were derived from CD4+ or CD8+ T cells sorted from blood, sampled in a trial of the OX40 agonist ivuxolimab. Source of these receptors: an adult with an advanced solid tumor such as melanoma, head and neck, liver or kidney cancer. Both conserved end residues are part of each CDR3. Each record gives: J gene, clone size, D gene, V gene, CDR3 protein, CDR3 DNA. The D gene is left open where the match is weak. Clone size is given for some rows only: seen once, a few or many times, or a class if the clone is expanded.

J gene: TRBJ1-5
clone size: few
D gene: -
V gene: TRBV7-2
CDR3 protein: CASSPTRGRGNQPQHF
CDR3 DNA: TGTGCCAGCAGCCCTACCAGGGGTCGGGGCAATCAGCCCCAGCATTTT

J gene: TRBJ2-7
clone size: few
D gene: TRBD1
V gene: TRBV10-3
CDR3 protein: CAISVSGTAYEQYF
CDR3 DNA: TGTGCCATCAGTGTCTCCGGGACAGCCTACGAGCAGTACTTC

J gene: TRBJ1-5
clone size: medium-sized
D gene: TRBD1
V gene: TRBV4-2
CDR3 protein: CASSIGTGATNQPQHF
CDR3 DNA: TGTGCCAGCAGCATTGGGACAGGGGCTACCAATCAGCCCCAGCATTTT

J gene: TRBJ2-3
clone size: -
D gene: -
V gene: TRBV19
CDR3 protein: CASSMGPALSTDTQYF
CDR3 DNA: TGTGCCAGTAGTATGGGACCGGCGCTTAGCACAGATACGCAGTATTTT

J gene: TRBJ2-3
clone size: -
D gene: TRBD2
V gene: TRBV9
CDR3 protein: CASSVRSRERTDTQYF
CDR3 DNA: TGTGCCAGCAGCGTACGGTCGCGGGAGCGCACAGATACGCAGTATTTT

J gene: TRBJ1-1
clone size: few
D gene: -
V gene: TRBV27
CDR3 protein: CASSLRGISEAFF
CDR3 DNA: TGTGCCAGCAGTTTAAGAGGGATTAGTGAAGCTTTCTTT

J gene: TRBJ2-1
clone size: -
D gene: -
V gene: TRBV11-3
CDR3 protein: CASSSRTLAGLPNSEQFF
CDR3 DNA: TGTGCCAGCAGCTCTAGAACTCTGGCAGGGTTGCCGAATAGTGAGCAGTTCTTC

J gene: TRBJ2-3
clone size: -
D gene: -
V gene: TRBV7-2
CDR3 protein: CASSQTRLDTQYF
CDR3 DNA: TGTGCCAGCAGTCAGACCCGGTTAGATACGCAGTATTTT

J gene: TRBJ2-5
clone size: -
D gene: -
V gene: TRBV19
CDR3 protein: CASSGQYQETQYF
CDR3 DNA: TGTGCCAGTAGTGGACAGTACCAAGAGACCCAGTACTTC

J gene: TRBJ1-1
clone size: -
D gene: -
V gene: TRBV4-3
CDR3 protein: CASSQGAVAPNTEAFF
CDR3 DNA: TGCGCCAGCAGCCAAGGTGCAGTGGCACCGAACACTGAAGCTTTCTTT

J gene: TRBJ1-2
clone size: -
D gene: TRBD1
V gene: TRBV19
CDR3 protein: CASSDRDYGYTF
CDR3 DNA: TGTGCCAGTAGTGACAGGGACTATGGCTACACCTTC

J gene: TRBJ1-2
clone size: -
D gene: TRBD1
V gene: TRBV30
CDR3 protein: CAWAGGEGGGYTF
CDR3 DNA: TGTGCCTGGGCAGGGGGCGAAGGGGGTGGCTACACCTTC

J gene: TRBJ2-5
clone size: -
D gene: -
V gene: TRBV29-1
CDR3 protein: CSSERETQYF
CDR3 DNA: TGCAGCTCCGAGAGGGAGACCCAGTACTTC

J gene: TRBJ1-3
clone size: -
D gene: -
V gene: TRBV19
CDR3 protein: CASKGRNSGNTIYF
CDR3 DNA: TGTGCCAGTAAGGGACGGAACTCTGGAAACACCATATATTTT